This is a list of T cell receptor beta chains from one sample in a study of T cell responses to AZD1222 COVID-19 vaccine. The protocol was immunoSEQ multiplex PCR, while the TCRdb copy is restricted to in-frame clones and leaves out a portion. The data contain 120,000 or so clones, 81% of them singletons. Sample: peripheral blood, taken on day 0 of AZD1222 vaccination. The source of these receptors is an adult in good health. CDR3s include the opening cysteine and the closing phenylalanine or tryptophan. Fields, in order: D gene, V gene, clone size, J gene, CDR3 protein, CDR3 DNA. A D gene is named only where the DNA matches it firmly. Clone size appears in some rows only: once, few, many, or a class for an expanded clone.

D: .
V: TRBV18
size: .
J: TRBJ1-1
CDR3: CASSPLDNSATEAFF
DNA: TGTGCCAGCTCACCCTTGGACAATTCGGCCACTGAAGCTTTCTTT

D: .
V: TRBV7-9
size: .
J: TRBJ1-2
CDR3: CASSRDVGYGYTF
DNA: TGTGCCAGCAGTCGGGACGTGGGGTATGGCTACACCTTC

D: .
V: TRBV11-2
size: once
J: TRBJ1-3
CDR3: CASSLGGGGNTIYF
DNA: TGTGCCAGCAGCTTAGGGGGAGGTGGAAACACCATATATTTT

D: .
V: TRBV7-9
size: few
J: TRBJ2-2
CDR3: CASSTTEAGELFF
DNA: TGTGCCAGCAGCACGACGGAGGCCGGGGAGCTGTTTTTT

D: .
V: TRBV29-1
size: .
J: TRBJ1-1
CDR3: CSVGDSGTKMNTEAFF
DNA: TGCAGCGTTGGAGATTCAGGGACTAAAATGAACACTGAAGCTTTCTTT

D: .
V: TRBV7-6
size: .
J: TRBJ2-3
CDR3: CASSLAITDTQYF
DNA: TGTGCCAGCAGCTTAGCGATAACAGATACGCAGTATTTT

D: .
V: TRBV4-3
size: .
J: TRBJ1-3
CDR3: CASSQNLYPRQGNTIYF
DNA: TGCGCCAGCAGCCAAAATCTGTACCCCCGACAGGGAAACACCATATATTTT

D: TRBD1
V: TRBV28
size: once
J: TRBJ2-2
CDR3: CASSSGDRGQSTGELFF
DNA: TGTGCCAGCAGTTCGGGTGACAGGGGGCAGAGCACCGGGGAGCTGTTTTTT

D: TRBD1
V: TRBV6-2/TRBV6-3
size: .
J: TRBJ1-2
CDR3: CASSDRGYYGYTF
DNA: TGTGCCAGCAGTGACAGGGGATACTATGGCTACACCTTC

D: TRBD2
V: TRBV12-5
size: .
J: TRBJ2-3
CDR3: CASGLDGRRDTQYF
DNA: TGTGCTAGTGGTTTGGACGGGAGGCGCGATACGCAGTATTTT

D: .
V: TRBV27
size: .
J: TRBJ2-1
CDR3: CASSSTGFNEQFF
DNA: TGTGCCAGCAGTTCGACAGGTTTCAATGAGCAGTTCTTC

D: .
V: TRBV27
size: .
J: TRBJ1-1
CDR3: CASSLSDIRAEAFF
DNA: TGTGCCAGCAGTTTATCGGATATCCGGGCTGAAGCTTTCTTT

D: TRBD1
V: TRBV5-5
size: .
J: TRBJ2-3
CDR3: CASAGQGGTDTQYF
DNA: TGTGCCAGCGCAGGACAGGGAGGCACAGATACGCAGTATTTT

D: TRBD1
V: TRBV28
size: .
J: TRBJ2-7
CDR3: CASRARDRVKGEQYF
DNA: TGTGCCAGCAGGGCCCGGGACAGGGTAAAAGGGGAGCAGTACTTC

D: .
V: TRBV27
size: .
J: TRBJ2-2
CDR3: CASSLPDLYRGAVF
DNA: TGTGCCAGCAGTTTACCCGACTTGTACCGGGGAGCTGTTTTT

D: .
V: TRBV28
size: .
J: TRBJ1-5
CDR3: CASSFIVGRYNQPQHF
DNA: TGTGCCAGCAGTTTCATCGTAGGGAGGTACAATCAGCCCCAGCATTTT

D: .
V: TRBV9
size: .
J: TRBJ1-6
CDR3: CASSVDPVGSPLHF
DNA: TGTGCCAGCAGCGTAGATCCCGTGGGTTCACCCCTCCACTTT

D: TRBD1
V: TRBV6-5
size: .
J: TRBJ1-2
CDR3: CASSPRGTGSNGYTF
DNA: TGTGCCAGCAGTCCAAGGGGGACAGGGTCTAATGGCTACACCTTC

D: TRBD1
V: TRBV24-1
size: .
J: TRBJ1-2
CDR3: CATRVYMTGGHGYTF
DNA: TGTGCCACCAGGGTATATATGACAGGGGGCCATGGCTACACCTTC

D: .
V: TRBV29-1
size: .
J: TRBJ1-1
CDR3: CSVEDLWNTEAFF
DNA: TGCAGCGTTGAAGATCTATGGAACACTGAAGCTTTCTTT

D: .
V: TRBV23-1
size: .
J: TRBJ2-7
CDR3: CASKYGGNNRAGERSYEQYF
DNA: TGCGCCAGCAAGTACGGTGGGAACAACAGGGCCGGTGAACGTTCCTACGAGCAGTACTTC

D: TRBD1
V: TRBV18
size: .
J: TRBJ1-2
CDR3: CASSQGATDYGYTF
DNA: TGTGCCAGCTCACAGGGGGCGACCGACTATGGCTACACCTTC

D: .
V: TRBV6-2/TRBV6-3
size: .
J: TRBJ1-5
CDR3: CASSTTGSNQPQHF
DNA: TGTGCCAGCAGTACGACAGGAAGCAATCAGCCCCAGCATTTT

D: TRBD1
V: TRBV5-1
size: .
J: TRBJ1-1
CDR3: CASSREWGQGAGTEAFF
DNA: TGCGCCAGCAGCCGGGAGTGGGGACAGGGGGCAGGGACTGAAGCTTTCTTT

D: TRBD1
V: TRBV5-8
size: few
J: TRBJ2-3
CDR3: CASSHGQAGDTQYF
DNA: TGTGCCAGCAGCCACGGACAGGCCGGAGATACGCAGTATTTT

D: .
V: TRBV28
size: .
J: TRBJ1-1
CDR3: CASRLNTEAFF
DNA: TGTGCCAGCAGATTGAACACTGAAGCTTTCTTT

D: .
V: TRBV3-1/TRBV3-2
size: .
J: TRBJ1-3
CDR3: CASSQGGASGNTIYF
DNA: TGTGCCAGCAGCCAAGGAGGAGCTTCTGGAAACACCATATATTTT